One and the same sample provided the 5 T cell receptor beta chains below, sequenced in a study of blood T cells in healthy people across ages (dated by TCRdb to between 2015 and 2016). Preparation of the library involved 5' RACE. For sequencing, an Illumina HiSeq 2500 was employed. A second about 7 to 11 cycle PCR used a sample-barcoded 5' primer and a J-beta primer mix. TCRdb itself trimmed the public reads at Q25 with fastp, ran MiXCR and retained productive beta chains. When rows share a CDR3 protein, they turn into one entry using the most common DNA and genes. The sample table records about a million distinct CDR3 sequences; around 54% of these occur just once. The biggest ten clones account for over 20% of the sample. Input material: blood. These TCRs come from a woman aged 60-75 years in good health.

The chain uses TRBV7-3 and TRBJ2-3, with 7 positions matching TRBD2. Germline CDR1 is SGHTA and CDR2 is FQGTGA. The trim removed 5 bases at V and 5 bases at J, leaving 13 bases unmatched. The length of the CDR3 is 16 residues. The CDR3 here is CASSVDGGSLRDTQYF. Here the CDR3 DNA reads TGTGCCAGCAGCGTAGACGGCGGGAGTTTGAGAGATACGCAGTATTTT.

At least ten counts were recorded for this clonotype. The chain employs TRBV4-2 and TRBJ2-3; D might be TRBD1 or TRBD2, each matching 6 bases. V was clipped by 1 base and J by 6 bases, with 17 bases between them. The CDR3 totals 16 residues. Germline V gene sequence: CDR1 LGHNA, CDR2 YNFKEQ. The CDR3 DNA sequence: TGTGCCAGCAGCCAAGTTGGAGGGGGAGGAATCGATACGCAGTATTTT. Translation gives CASSQVGGGGIDTQYF.

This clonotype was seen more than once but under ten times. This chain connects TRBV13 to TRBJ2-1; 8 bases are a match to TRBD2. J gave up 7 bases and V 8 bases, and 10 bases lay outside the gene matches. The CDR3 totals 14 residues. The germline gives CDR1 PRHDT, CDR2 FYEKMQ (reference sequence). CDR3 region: CASSYGRAVNEQFF. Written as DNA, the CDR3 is TGTGCCAGCTCTTACGGGAGGGCCGTTAATGAGCAGTTCTTC. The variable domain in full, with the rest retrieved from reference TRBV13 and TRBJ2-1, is AAGVIQSPRHLIKEKRETATLKCYPIPRHDTVYWYQQGPGQDPQFLISFYEKMQSDKGSIPDRFSAQQFSDYHSELNMSSLELGDSALYFCASSYGRAVNEQFFGPGTRLTVL.

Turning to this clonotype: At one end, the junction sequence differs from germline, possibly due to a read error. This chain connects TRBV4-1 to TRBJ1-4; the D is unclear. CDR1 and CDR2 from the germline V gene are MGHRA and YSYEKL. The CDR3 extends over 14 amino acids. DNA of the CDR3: TGCGCCAGCAGCCCCGGAACCGCCGATGAAAGACTGTTTTTT. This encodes CASSPGTADERLFF.

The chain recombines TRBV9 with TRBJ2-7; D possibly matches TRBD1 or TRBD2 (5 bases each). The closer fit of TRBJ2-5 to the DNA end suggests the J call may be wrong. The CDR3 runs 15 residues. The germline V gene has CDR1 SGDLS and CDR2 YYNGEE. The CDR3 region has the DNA TGTGCCAGCAGCCCTTCGGGGCTAGGACAAGAGACCCAGTACTTC. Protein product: CASSPSGLGQETQYF.